Below, 3 T cell receptor beta chains from the same sample are listed, as sequenced in a study of CD8+CD57+ T cells in acquired aplastic anemia. The template used for profiling TCR beta VDJ and CDR3 was genomic DNA. TCRdb reanalysed the reads using MiXCR and keeps one entry per CDR3 protein. The table has 400,000 to 500,000 distinct CDR3 sequences, 65% to 80% seen once; the top ten hold approximately 4%. Sequenced sample: sorted CD4+, CD8+, or CD8+CD57+ T cells (not recorded which) from PBMCs. These receptors were obtained from a human donor in good health, serving as a control.

V usage is TRBV29-1 and J usage is TRBJ2-7, with D perhaps matching TRBD1 or TRBD2 (5 bases each). The CDR3 has 16 amino acids. The germline CDR1 and CDR2 sequences are SQVTM and ANQGSEA. Trimming took off 3 bases at V and 4 bases at J, with 22 bases between the two ends. DNA for the CDR3: TGCAGCGTTGATACCGGGGCAGGTTGGTCCACATACGAGCAGTACTTC. This translates into CSVDTGAGWSTYEQYF.

The chain employs TRBV25-1 and TRBJ1-3, with no clear D. This CDR3 contains 16 residues. Germline lookup yields CDR1 MGHDK and CDR2 SYGVNS. V was cut by 4 bases and J by 0 bases, with 13 bases left in between. The CDR3 bases are TGTGCCAGCAGTGGATTCTTGCAACCCTCTGGAAACACCATATATTTT. Amino acid sequence: CASSGFLQPSGNTIYF.

With regard to this clonotype: A read error may produce the germline difference seen at one junction end. The chain carries TRBV2 and TRBJ1-5; tentative D call: TRBD1 (5 bases). The CDR3 extends over 16 amino acids. Germline CDR1 reads SNHLY; CDR2 reads FYNNEI. The CDR3 here is CASRVKVQGTTLHQDF. CDR3 nucleotide sequence: TGTGCCAGCAGAGTAAAAGTCCAGGGCACAACCCTCCACCAGGATTTT.